The 21 T cell receptor beta chains reported below all come from one sample, sequenced in a study of blood T cell repertoires in COVID-19. Profiling relied on immunoSEQ multiplex PCR, and the TCRdb table lists in-frame clones only, not all of them. The table records fewer than 300,000 clones, about 90% of them present only once. Specimen: peripheral blood. The receptors were gathered from a woman in her twenties or thirties with COVID-19, enrolled during active disease.

The rearrangement joins TRBV6-5 to TRBJ2-7; 8 bases are a match to TRBD1. CDR1 MNHEY and CDR2 SVGAGI come from the germline V gene. The length of the CDR3 is 15 residues. The V and J ends lost 4 bases and 0 bases, in that order; junction bases with no gene match: 5. The CDR3 is CASSFSTGGSYEQYF. CDR3 bases: TGTGCCAGCAGTTTCTCAACAGGGGGCTCCTACGAGCAGTACTTC.

The chain uses TRBV19 and TRBJ2-7; D may be TRBD1 (7 bases). Trimming left V 4 bases short and J 5 bases short, with 15 bases between. The germline gives CDR1 LNHDA, CDR2 SQIVND (reference sequence). This CDR3 has 14 amino acids. The CDR3 bases are TGTGCCAGTAGTACCAGGGACAGACTAGACGAGCAGTACTTC. It is translated as CASSTRDRLDEQYF.

V and J are TRBV13 and TRBJ2-1, with D possibly matching TRBD2 (6 bases). The CDR3 runs to 14 residues. Germline-derived CDR1 and CDR2 are PRHDT and FYEKMQ (reference sequence). The V end was cut by 0 bases, the J end by 13 bases, with 16 bases between. CDR3 region: CASSLGRREQGQFF. Here the CDR3 DNA reads TGTGCCAGCAGCTTAGGCCGGAGGGAGCAGGGCCAGTTCTTC.

The V gene is TRBV7-9, the J gene TRBJ2-7, with D possibly matching TRBD2 (5 bases). V shed 1 base and J shed 3 bases, with 7 bases lying between them. From germline, CDR1 is SEHNR and CDR2 FQNEAQ (reference sequence). The CDR3 has 13 residues. The CDR3, as DNA: TGTGCCAGCAGCTTAGAGGAGGTCTACGAGCAGTACTTC. Translation: CASSLEEVYEQYF.

The chain combines TRBV4-1 with TRBJ2-2; 7 bases align to TRBD1. CDR3 length equals 15 residues. V lost 4 bases, J lost 4 bases, and 6 bases stayed unmatched. From germline, CDR1 is MGHRA and CDR2 YSYEKL. Here the CDR3 DNA reads TGCGCCAGCAGCCCCGGACAGGCGGGCACCGGGGAGCTGTTTTTT. This codes for CASSPGQAGTGELFF.

The CDR3 reads CASSPRELAGPYEQYF. CDR3 DNA: TGCGCCAGCAGCCCCCGTGAACTAGCGGGGCCCTACGAGCAGTACTTC. This chain links TRBV4-1 with TRBJ2-7; 10 bases fit TRBD2. CDR1 and CDR2 from the germline V gene are MGHRA and YSYEKL. This CDR3 has 16 amino acids. V lost 4 bases, J lost 2 bases, and 8 bases stayed unmatched.

CDR3 sequence reads: CASRNNLGQGQKTHRYTF. CDR3 DNA sequence: TGTGCCAGCCGTAACAATTTGGGACAGGGGCAGAAAACCCATCGCTACACCTTC. The genes are TRBV28 and TRBJ1-2; TRBD1 agrees at 10 bases. The V and J ends lost 8 bases and 9 bases, in that order; junction bases with no gene match: 24. The CDR3 loop spans 18 amino acids. The germline V gene has CDR1 MDHEN and CDR2 SYDVKM.

The chain recombines TRBV11-2 with TRBJ1-2; 7 bases are a match to TRBD1. The V segment lost 1 base and the J segment 8 bases; nucleotides outside the gene matches: 10. Germline lookup yields CDR1 SGHAT and CDR2 FQNNGV. This CDR3 is built from 15 residues. The CDR3 reads CASSLGGAGGYGYTF. For the CDR3, the DNA is TGTGCCAGCAGCTTAGGAGGCGCAGGGGGGTACGGCTACACCTTC.

V is TRBV20-1 and J is TRBJ1-6; D perhaps matches TRBD1 (6 bases). This CDR3 region has 15 residues. The V gene's germline CDR1 is DFQATT and CDR2 SNEGSKA (reference sequence). V was cut by 3 bases and J by 7 bases, with 16 bases left in between. Here the CDR3 DNA reads TGCAGTGCTAGTTCCACAGGGCCCGCCAATTCACCCCTCCACTTT. Protein sequence: CSASSTGPANSPLHF.

The chain joins TRBV11-2 to TRBJ2-6; the D gene is possibly TRBD2 (5 bases). CDR1 and CDR2 from the germline V gene are SGHAT and FQNNGV. The V and J ends lost 1 base and 2 bases respectively, with 6 bases between them. The CDR3 has 15 residues. The CDR3 sequence is CASSLAGTGANVLTF. The CDR3, as DNA: TGTGCCAGCAGCTTAGCGGGGACTGGGGCCAACGTCCTGACTTTC.

This clone was observed a single time. The J gene is TRBJ1-6, the V gene TRBV10-3; 7 bases map to TRBD1. CDR1 is ENHRY, CDR2 SYGVKD, per germline. J lost 7 bases, V lost 3 bases, and 6 bases had no gene match. CDR3 size: 15 residues. The CDR3 sequence is CAISDATGPNSPLHF. CDR3 coding DNA: TGTGCCATCAGTGATGCGACAGGGCCGAATTCACCCCTCCACTTT.

This sequence joins TRBV6-6 and TRBJ1-1; D unclear. Germline V gene sequence: CDR1 MNHNY, CDR2 SVGAGI (reference sequence). The V end was cut by 6 bases, the J end by 5 bases, with 13 bases between. The CDR3 sequence is 13 residues long. CDR3 DNA: TGTGCCAGCAGCACCGCTGGAGAGACTGAAGCTTTCTTT. Residues: CASSTAGETEAFF.

The chain joins TRBV27 to TRBJ2-7; D gene uncertain. V dropped 1 base and J dropped 1 base, with 5 bases sitting between them. The CDR3 is 13 residues long. Germline V gene sequence: CDR1 MNHEY, CDR2 SMNVEV (reference sequence). This chain's CDR3 is CASSLFRSYEQYF. The CDR3 DNA is TGTGCCAGCAGTTTATTCCGTTCCTACGAGCAGTACTTC.

The chain couples TRBV7-9 to TRBJ1-1; TRBD1 matches at 7 bases. Trimming took 3 bases from V and 6 from J; bases not matched to a gene: 7. This CDR3 region has 14 residues. The germline CDR1 and CDR2 sequences are SEHNR and FQNEAQ (reference sequence). The CDR3 is CASSFVGGGPEAFF. CDR3 nucleotides: TGTGCCAGCAGCTTTGTTGGAGGGGGCCCTGAAGCTTTCTTT. Together with reference TRBV7-9 and TRBJ1-1, the CDR3 gives the full variable domain: DTGVSQNPRHKITKRGQNVTFRCDPISEHNRLYWYRQTLGQGPEFLTYFQNEAQLEKSRLLSDRFSAERPKGSFSTLEIQRTEQGDSAMYLCASSFVGGGPEAFFGQGTRLTVV.

Of note for this clone: Other DNA sequences in this sample translate to the same CDR3. The rearrangement joins TRBV6-5 to TRBJ2-7, with D perhaps matching TRBD1 (5 bases). With 2 bases removed from V and 3 bases from J, the gap between germline ends came to 5 bases. The germline CDR1 and CDR2 sequences are MNHEY and SVGAGI. This CDR3 is 12 amino acids long. CDR3 amino acids: CASSYRGYEQYF. Written as DNA, the CDR3 is TGTGCCAGCAGTTACAGGGGCTACGAGCAGTACTTC.

V is TRBV19 and J is TRBJ1-2, with 7 bases identical to TRBD1. The germline V gene has CDR1 LNHDA and CDR2 SQIVND (reference sequence). The CDR3 length is 14 residues. V trimming: 9 bases; J trimming: 3 bases; junction bases outside the gene matches: 10. CDR3 region: CASQNRGEDYGYTF. Here the CDR3 DNA reads TGTGCCAGCCAAAACAGGGGAGAGGACTATGGCTACACCTTC.

The CDR3 nucleotides are TGTGCCAGCAGCTTTACCCTTAAAGGACAGCCCACAGATACGCAGTATTTT. Its translation is CASSFTLKGQPTDTQYF. This chain uses TRBV5-5 with TRBJ2-3; D is perhaps TRBD1 (6 bases). V was trimmed by 2 bases and J by 2 bases, leaving 18 bases between them. Germline V gene lookup returns CDR1 SGHKS and CDR2 YYEKEE (reference sequence). The CDR3 has 17 amino acids.

The chain employs TRBV4-1 and TRBJ2-5, with 7 bases that match TRBD2. The CDR3 consists of 15 residues. Losses at the gene ends were 3 bases for V and 5 bases for J; bases not matched to a gene: 9. CDR1 and CDR2 from the germline V gene are MGHRA and YSYEKL. In DNA form, the CDR3 reads TGCGCCAGCAGCCAGGGCGTGGCGGGGGTGGAGACCCAGTACTTC. It specifies CASSQGVAGVETQYF.

The table lists this clone with a count of one. V is TRBV27 and J is TRBJ2-4; perhaps TRBD1 as D (6 bases). The V end was cut by 9 bases, the J end by 4 bases, with 13 bases between. CDR1 is MNHEY and CDR2 is SMNVEV in the germline V gene (reference sequence). The CDR3 extends over 13 amino acids. Written as DNA, the CDR3 is TGTGCCAGTCAGGGGAATCGGAAAAACATTCAGTACTTC. Translated, it gives CASQGNRKNIQYF.

The chain uses TRBV27 and TRBJ1-6, with a tentative D call TRBD1 (6 bases). Trimming took off 6 bases at V and 6 bases at J, with 12 bases between the two ends. Germline assignment: CDR1 MNHEY and CDR2 SMNVEV (reference sequence). This CDR3 contains 14 residues. CDR3 nucleotide sequence: TGTGCCAGCAGGTACAGGGTAGTTAATTCACCCCTCCACTTT. Amino acids: CASRYRVVNSPLHF.

The rearrangement uses TRBV28 and TRBJ2-4; 12 bases fit TRBD1. Unmatched junction bases numbered 8, after V lost 6 bases and J lost 5 bases. Germline V CDR1 and CDR2: MDHEN, SYDVKM. This CDR3 contains 16 residues. CDR3 coding DNA: TGTGCCAGCAGCAACACCGGGACAGGGGGCCAAAACATTCAGTACTTC. Residues: CASSNTGTGGQNIQYF.